Sequencing of this T cell receptor beta chain was carried out in a study of cytomegalovirus exposure and HLA in healthy donors. Study at large: As released early, the data held roughly 85 million unique TCRs from HLA-typed donors.

Study-level findings and limits: In a later analysis, HLA-associated beta chains showed higher expansion and lower generation probabilities than comparable chains.

PCR primers comprised 60 Vbeta and 13 Jbeta primers. This table comes from immunoSEQ multiplex PCR, and its TCRdb copy is limited to in-frame clones, with some not included. This table has fewer than 90,000 clones, 55% to 80% appearing once. As to this clone: Its target is not known.

This sequence was found in a man aged 40-49 years in good health and CMV-seropositive. The sequenced material came from PBMCs.

The CDR3: CASSFTGTVSYEQYF. The CDR3 bases are TGTGCCAGCTCATTCACCGGGACAGTCTCCTACGAGCAGTACTTC. The rearrangement joins TRBV18 to TRBJ2-7; 7 positions agree with TRBD1. V trimming: 5 bases; J trimming: 0 bases; junction bases outside the gene matches: 7. Germline V CDR1 and CDR2: KGHSH, LQKENI. The CDR3 runs 15 residues. The variable domain in full, with the rest retrieved from reference TRBV18 and TRBJ2-7, is NAGVMQNPRHLVRRRGQEARLRCSPMKGHSHVYWYRQLPEEGLKFMVYLQKENIIDESGMPKERFSAEFPKEGPSILRIQQVVRGDSAAYFCASSFTGTVSYEQYFGPGTRLTVT.